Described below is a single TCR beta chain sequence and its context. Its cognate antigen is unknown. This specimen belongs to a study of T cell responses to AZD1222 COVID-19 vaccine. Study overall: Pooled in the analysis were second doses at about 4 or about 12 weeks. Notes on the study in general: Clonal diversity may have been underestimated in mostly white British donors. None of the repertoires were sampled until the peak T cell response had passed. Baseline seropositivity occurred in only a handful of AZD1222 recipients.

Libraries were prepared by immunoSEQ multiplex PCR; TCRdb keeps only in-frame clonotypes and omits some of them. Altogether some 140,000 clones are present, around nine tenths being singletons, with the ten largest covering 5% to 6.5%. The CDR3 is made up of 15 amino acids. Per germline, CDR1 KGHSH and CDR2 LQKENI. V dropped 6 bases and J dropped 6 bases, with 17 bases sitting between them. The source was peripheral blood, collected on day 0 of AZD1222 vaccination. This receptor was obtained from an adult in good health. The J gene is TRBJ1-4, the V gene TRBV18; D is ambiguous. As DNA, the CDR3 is TGTGCCAGCTCCCCTTTCGACCGCAGTCATGAAAAACTGTTTTTT. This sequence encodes CASSPFDRSHEKLFF.